The 8 T cell receptor beta chains in this list originate from one sample, sequenced in a study of blood T cell repertoires in COVID-19. This table comes from immunoSEQ multiplex PCR, and its TCRdb copy is limited to in-frame clones, with some not included. The table records approximately 360,000 clones, around 87% of them present only once. Specimen: PBMCs or T cells enriched from blood (not recorded which). The receptors were sampled from a man in his forties or fifties in a cohort exposed to, infected with or recovered from COVID-19 (not recorded which).

V gene TRBV19 combines with J gene TRBJ1-1, with D hard to call. Germline CDR1 and CDR2: LNHDA and SQIVND (reference sequence). This CDR3 has 13 amino acids. The V and J ends lost 3 bases and 0 bases respectively, with 5 bases between them. The CDR3 coding sequence is TGTGCCAGTAGTATGCGGGTGAACACTGAAGCTTTCTTT. Translated, it gives CASSMRVNTEAFF. The complete variable domain, with remaining parts taken from reference TRBV19 and TRBJ1-1, reads DGGITQSPKYLFRKEGQNVTLSCEQNLNHDAMYWYRQDPGQGLRLIYYSQIVNDFQKGDIAEGYSVSREKKESFPLTVTSAQKNPTAFYLCASSMRVNTEAFFGQGTRLTVV.

CDR3 region: CASSVGLAGENEQFF. The CDR3 nucleotides are TGTGCCAGCAGCGTAGGGCTAGCGGGAGAGAATGAGCAGTTCTTC. This chain links TRBV9 with TRBJ2-1; 10 nucleotides match TRBD2. The junction had 4 bases not matched to a gene; V was cut back by 0 bases and J by 7 bases. Germline CDR1 is SGDLS and CDR2 is YYNGEE. This CDR3 is 15 amino acids long.

The V gene is TRBV6-6, the J gene TRBJ1-6, with no clear D. CDR1 and CDR2 (germline): MNHNY, SVGAGI (reference sequence). Trimming cost V 8 bases and J 3 bases, with 8 bases left between them. The CDR3 sequence is 13 residues long. CDR3 in amino acids: CASSHSYNSPLHF. CDR3 in DNA: TGTGCCAGCTCTCACAGCTATAATTCACCCCTCCACTTT.

This clone occurred once. V and J are TRBV4-1 and TRBJ1-1; D not certain. The CDR3 is 18 residues long. The germline CDR1 and CDR2 sequences are MGHRA and YSYEKL. With 1 base removed from V and 3 bases from J, the gap between germline ends came to 21 bases. The CDR3 is CASSQVGIKRSSDTEAFF. DNA of the CDR3: TGCGCCAGCAGCCAAGTCGGCATTAAGAGGAGTTCGGACACTGAAGCTTTCTTT.

The V and J genes are TRBV6-6 and TRBJ1-3; 9 positions match TRBD1. The CDR3 runs to 15 residues. The V gene's germline CDR1 is MNHNY and CDR2 SVGAGI (reference sequence). V shed 6 bases, J shed 3 bases, and the junction held 6 bases outside the gene matches. CDR3 protein: CASSQTGGGGNTIYF. The CDR3 DNA sequence: TGTGCCAGCAGCCAGACAGGGGGGGGTGGAAACACCATATATTTT.

The chain recombines TRBV5-1 with TRBJ2-7, with D hard to call. This CDR3 region has 12 residues. V shed 3 bases and J shed 2 bases, with 6 bases lying between them. CDR1 and CDR2 from the germline V gene are SGHRS and YFSETQ. The CDR3 nucleotides read TGCGCCAGCAGCTCCGACACCTACGAGCAGTACTTC. Translated: CASSSDTYEQYF.

The J gene is TRBJ1-1, the V gene TRBV5-1; D ambiguous. The CDR3 is 14 residues long. The V gene lost 4 bases and the J gene lost 3 bases, with 13 bases spanning the gap. Germline CDR1 and CDR2: SGHRS and YFSETQ. CDR3 amino acids: CASSKQRPDTEAFF. CDR3 DNA: TGCGCCAGCAGCAAGCAGCGACCCGACACTGAAGCTTTCTTT.

The chain uses TRBV27 and TRBJ1-5, with a tentative D call TRBD1 (6 bases). The V end was cut by 6 bases, the J end by 3 bases, with 15 bases between. Germline CDR1 reads MNHEY; CDR2 reads SMNVEV (reference sequence). The CDR3 is 15 residues long. The CDR3 reads CASSHRGGNNQPQHF. The CDR3 nucleotides read TGTGCCAGCAGCCATAGGGGGGGGAACAATCAGCCCCAGCATTTT.